The 22 T cell receptor beta chains in this list originate from one sample, sequenced in a study of blood T cell repertoires in COVID-19. Method: immunoSEQ multiplex PCR; TCRdb's copy keeps in-frame clones and lacks some. This table has about 140,000 clones, around 86% appearing once. The sample consisted of peripheral blood. Receptors were obtained from a woman at least 80 years old with acute or convalescent COVID-19.

The CDR3 spells CATPGQGAYEQYF. Written as DNA, the CDR3 is TGTGCCACCCCGGGACAGGGAGCCTACGAGCAGTACTTC. The chain recombines TRBV6-5 with TRBJ2-7, with TRBD1 matching over 9 bases. J lost 2 bases, V lost 10 bases, and 6 bases had no gene match. The CDR3 has 13 amino acids. Per the germline V gene, CDR1 is MNHEY and CDR2 is SVGAGI.

This clone was observed a handful of times. The rearrangement uses TRBV9 and TRBJ2-7, with 10 bases lining up with TRBD2. Losses at the gene ends were 0 bases for V and 4 bases for J; bases not matched to a gene: 7. Germline-derived CDR1 and CDR2 are SGDLS and YYNGEE. CDR3 length: 16 amino acids. DNA for the CDR3: TGTGCCAGCAGCGTAGGGAGCGGGAGGGCCGGATACGAGCAGTACTTC. Its translation is CASSVGSGRAGYEQYF.

This clone was observed once. This chain connects TRBV28 to TRBJ2-3, with TRBD2 identical over 9 bases. This CDR3 spans 19 amino acids. From germline, CDR1 is MDHEN and CDR2 SYDVKM. After removal of 0 bases from V and 4 bases from J, the junction contained 14 bases not matched to a gene. The CDR3 loop reads CASSLWLAGQPEVADTQYF. CDR3 coding DNA: TGTGCCAGCAGTTTATGGCTAGCGGGACAACCAGAGGTAGCAGATACGCAGTATTTT.

The V and J genes are TRBV27 and TRBJ1-5, with D hard to call. The V gene lost 5 bases and the J gene lost 4 bases, with 6 bases spanning the gap. This CDR3 has 12 amino acids. CDR1 and CDR2 (germline): MNHEY, SMNVEV (reference sequence). The CDR3 reads CASSPTNQPQHF. CDR3 sequence (DNA): TGTGCCAGCAGTCCCACTAATCAGCCCCAGCATTTT.

This chain joins TRBV19 and TRBJ2-2; TRBD1 matches at 7 bases. The V gene's germline CDR1 is LNHDA and CDR2 SQIVND (reference sequence). The J segment lost 5 bases and the V segment lost 4 bases, leaving 4 bases of the junction unmatched. The CDR3 is made up of 14 amino acids. The chain's CDR3 is CASSTGQKTGELFF. CDR3 sequence (DNA): TGTGCCAGTAGTACGGGACAGAAAACCGGGGAGCTGTTTTTT.

This chain connects TRBV18 to TRBJ2-7; no firm D call. CDR1 KGHSH and CDR2 LQKENI come from the germline V gene. Trimming removed 6 bases from V and 5 bases from J, with 20 bases in between. The CDR3 runs to 15 residues. CDR3 sequence reads: CASSFTISVSHEQYF. The CDR3 bases are TGTGCCAGCTCTTTCACCATATCTGTTAGCCACGAGCAGTACTTC.

CDR3 sequence (DNA): TGTGCCAGTAGTATGCGGGGACAGGGGAATTCACCCCTCCACTTT. Protein: CASSMRGQGNSPLHF. The chain has TRBV19 and TRBJ1-6, with 10 positions matching TRBD1. CDR3 size: 15 residues. The germline V gene has CDR1 LNHDA and CDR2 SQIVND (reference sequence). Trimming took 3 bases from V and 7 from J; bases not matched to a gene: 3.

The V call is TRBV9, the J call TRBJ1-6; D uncertain. The germline V gene has CDR1 SGDLS and CDR2 YYNGEE. V gave up 1 base and J gave up 5 bases, with 7 bases separating them. This CDR3 contains 14 residues. The CDR3 sequence is CASSVSGDNSPLHF. The DNA of the CDR3 is TGTGCCAGCAGCGTAAGCGGGGATAATTCACCCCTCCACTTT.

This chain links TRBV19 with TRBJ2-1; D gene uncertain. With 5 bases removed from V and 5 bases from J, the gap between germline ends came to 13 bases. Germline assignment: CDR1 LNHDA and CDR2 SQIVND (reference sequence). The CDR3 sequence is 14 residues long. The CDR3 coding sequence is TGTGCCAGTAGTGAGTGGGCTATAAACAATGAGCAGTTCTTC. This sequence encodes CASSEWAINNEQFF.

Only one count was recorded for this clone. The chain recombines TRBV11-2 with TRBJ1-2; unclear D gene. With 3 bases removed from V and 3 bases from J, the gap between germline ends came to 8 bases. CDR1 is SGHAT, CDR2 FQNNGV, per germline. CDR3 length equals 13 residues. The DNA for the CDR3 is TGTGCCAGCAGCTTGGTGAGAGACTATGGCTACACCTTC. It is translated as CASSLVRDYGYTF.

The chain combines TRBV29-1 with TRBJ1-2; D perhaps matches TRBD1 (5 bases). Germline-derived CDR1 and CDR2 are SQVTM and ANQGSEA. The V gene lost 4 bases and the J gene lost 2 bases, with 8 bases spanning the gap. This CDR3 contains 12 residues. CDR3 bases: TGCAGCGTTGTTCAGGGAAACTATGGCTACACCTTC. Translating it yields CSVVQGNYGYTF.

This clone was observed a handful of times. This chain connects TRBV12-3 or TRBV12-4 to TRBJ2-7; perhaps TRBD1 as D (6 bases). This CDR3 comprises 13 residues. The ends were cut back, 6 bases at V and 4 bases at J, with 13 bases in the middle. CDR3 in DNA: TGTGCCAGCAGCCCAGGGGTGGGGTACGAGCAGTACTTC. Translation gives CASSPGVGYEQYF.

The chain employs TRBV5-1 and TRBJ1-1; 8 nucleotides agree with TRBD1. Germline trimming cut 2 bases from V and 1 base from J; bases unmatched to any gene: 1. From germline, CDR1 is SGHRS and CDR2 YFSETQ. CDR3 length equals 14 residues. Written as DNA, the CDR3 is TGCGCCAGCAGCTTTGGACAGGGGAACACTGAAGCTTTCTTT. This encodes CASSFGQGNTEAFF.

The V gene is TRBV28, the J gene TRBJ2-7, with D perhaps matching TRBD2 (6 bases). Looked up from germline, CDR1 is MDHEN and CDR2 is SYDVKM. The CDR3 loop spans 11 amino acids. V was pared by 8 bases and J by 11 bases, with 16 bases between. The DNA of the CDR3 is TGTGCCAGCCTTGGAGGGGCAAAAGAGTACTTC. This codes for CASLGGAKEYF.

The V gene is TRBV7-8, the J gene TRBJ1-2; 10 positions agree with TRBD1. CDR3 length equals 15 residues. Germline assignment: CDR1 SGHVS and CDR2 FQNEAQ. V shed 5 bases and J 4 bases; nucleotides not matched to a gene: 7. This CDR3 is CASSPTGTGAYGYTF. DNA for the CDR3: TGTGCCAGCAGCCCGACCGGGACAGGGGCCTATGGCTACACCTTC.

This clone was recorded a few times. The J gene is TRBJ2-7, the V gene TRBV6-5; 11 nucleotides match TRBD1. Germline assignment: CDR1 MNHEY and CDR2 SVGAGI. The CDR3 is made up of 15 amino acids. With 0 bases clipped from V and 5 bases from J, the junction kept 3 bases outside the gene matches. CDR3: CASSYSWTGGHEQYF. In nucleotides, the CDR3 is TGTGCCAGCAGTTACTCCTGGACAGGGGGCCACGAGCAGTACTTC.

The V and J genes are TRBV6-6 and TRBJ1-6; the D gene is possibly TRBD1 (6 bases). The CDR3 length is 14 residues. The ends were cut back, 6 bases at V and 11 bases at J, with 17 bases in the middle. Germline values: CDR1 MNHNY, CDR2 SVGAGI (reference sequence). CDR3 amino acids: CASSHRQEDAPLHF. For the CDR3, the DNA is TGTGCCAGCAGCCACCGACAGGAAGACGCACCCCTCCACTTT.

The chain joins TRBV5-1 to TRBJ2-1, with D possibly being TRBD2 (5 bases). The V gene lost 4 bases and the J gene lost 4 bases, with 12 bases spanning the gap. This CDR3 has 14 residues. Germline CDR1 SGHRS, CDR2 YFSETQ. The CDR3 here is CASSPYPGYNEQFF. CDR3 coding DNA: TGCGCCAGCAGCCCCTACCCGGGGTACAATGAGCAGTTCTTC.

The chain employs TRBV7-9 and TRBJ2-5; TRBD2 is a possible D gene (7 bases). Germline V gene data show CDR1 as SEHNR and CDR2 as FQNEAQ (reference sequence). The CDR3 loop spans 14 amino acids. Trimming removed 0 bases from V and 4 bases from J, with 9 bases in between. The CDR3 is CASSLAGGRETQYF. The DNA of the CDR3 is TGTGCCAGCAGCTTAGCGGGGGGGCGAGAGACCCAGTACTTC.

The chain recombines TRBV27 with TRBJ1-1, with 9 bases lining up with TRBD1. Trimming cost V 6 bases and J 3 bases; bases outside gene matches: 14. This CDR3 is built from 17 residues. Germline CDR1 is MNHEY and CDR2 is SMNVEV (reference sequence). The CDR3 coding sequence is TGTGCCAGCAGCGACAGGGGGGTAGGGTTTAGGGACACTGAAGCTTTCTTT. Protein: CASSDRGVGFRDTEAFF.

The CDR3 DNA is TGTGCCAGCAGTGAATTTTACACAGATACGCAGTATTTT. Translation: CASSEFYTDTQYF. The chain is built from TRBV25-1 and TRBJ2-3, with unresolved D. CDR1 is MGHDK and CDR2 is SYGVNS in the germline V gene. The CDR3 spans 13 residues. V was trimmed by 1 base and J by 2 bases, leaving 4 bases between them.

V usage is TRBV30 and J usage is TRBJ1-1; no firm D call. With 2 bases removed from V and 3 bases from J, the gap between germline ends came to 13 bases. The CDR3 length is 14 residues. Germline CDR1 GTSNPN, CDR2 SVGIG (reference sequence). For the CDR3, the DNA is TGTGCCTGGAGTCCCGGTCCCAGCGACACTGAAGCTTTCTTT. Encoded protein: CAWSPGPSDTEAFF.